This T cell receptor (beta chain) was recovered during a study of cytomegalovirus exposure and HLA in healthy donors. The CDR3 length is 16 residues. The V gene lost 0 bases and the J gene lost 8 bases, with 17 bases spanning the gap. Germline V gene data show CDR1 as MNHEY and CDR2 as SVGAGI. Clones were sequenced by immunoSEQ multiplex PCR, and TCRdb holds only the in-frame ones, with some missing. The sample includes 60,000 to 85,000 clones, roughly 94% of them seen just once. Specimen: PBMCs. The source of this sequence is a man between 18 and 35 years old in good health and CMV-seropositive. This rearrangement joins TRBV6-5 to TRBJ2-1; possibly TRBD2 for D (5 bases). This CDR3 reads CASSYSMASSGDEQFF. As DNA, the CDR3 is TGTGCCAGCAGTTACTCTATGGCTAGCTCAGGCGATGAGCAGTTCTTC.